One and the same sample provided the 28 T cell receptor beta chains below, sequenced in a study of response to subunit inactivated influenza vaccine (dated by TCRdb to the late 2010s). The protocol used for the library was RT-PCR. Data came from an Illumina HiSeq 2500. Using fastp trimming at Q25 and MiXCR clonotype assembly, TCRdb reanalyzed the public sequencing data and kept in-frame beta chains. Rows are unified per CDR3 protein, each entry keeping the most common DNA and genes. The sample table records about 540,000 distinct CDR3 sequences; around 15% of these occur just once. The top ten hold around 10% of the sample. Here the sequenced sample was PBMCs from blood, taken 11 to 12 days after vaccination. Every receptor here comes from a man aged 50 to 59 who received an inactivated influenza vaccine. Donor details come from another sample of the same person, matched by shared clones.

The table lists this clonotype with a few counts. The J gene is TRBJ2-7, the V gene TRBV30; D is unresolved. Germline V gene sequence: CDR1 GTSNPN, CDR2 SVGIG (reference sequence). CDR3 size: 12 residues. V lost 0 bases and J 3 bases, leaving 6 bases between the germline ends. CDR3 loop: CAWSVHGYEQYF. CDR3 DNA: TGTGCCTGGAGTGTACACGGCTACGAGCAGTACTTC.

The rearrangement uses TRBV20-1 and TRBJ2-7; the D gene could be TRBD1 or TRBD2 (6 bases each). Trimming cost V 5 bases and J 5 bases, with 19 bases left between them. This CDR3 comprises 14 residues. The germline V gene has CDR1 DFQATT and CDR2 SNEGSKA (reference sequence). DNA of the CDR3: TGCAGTGCTGGTTTTGGGGGGCGCTTGGACGAGCAGTACTTC. As protein: CSAGFGGRLDEQYF.

The sample holds many counts of this clonotype. The J gene is TRBJ2-4, the V gene TRBV4-3, with a possible D match to TRBD1 (6 bases). The germline V and J ends were trimmed by 0 bases and 7 bases, with 7 bases remaining between them. The germline CDR1 and CDR2 sequences are LGHNA and YSLEER. The CDR3 length is 13 residues. The CDR3 reads CASSQDQGNIQYF. CDR3 nucleotides: TGCGCCAGCAGCCAAGATCAGGGGAACATTCAGTACTTC.

The rearrangement joins TRBV7-9 to TRBJ1-2, with D possibly matching TRBD1 (6 bases). Looked up from germline, CDR1 is SEHNR and CDR2 is FQNEAQ (reference sequence). V gave up 5 bases and J gave up 8 bases, with 15 bases separating them. CDR3 length equals 13 residues. CDR3: CASSADRRRGYTF. As DNA, the CDR3 is TGTGCCAGCAGCGCCGACAGGAGGAGAGGCTACACCTTC.

The V gene is TRBV20-1, the J gene TRBJ2-7; D unclear. Germline CDR1 and CDR2: DFQATT and SNEGSKA (reference sequence). Trimming pared 7 bases from V and 3 bases from J, leaving 10 bases between. This CDR3 is 11 amino acids long. The CDR3 reads CSVRPFYEQYF. The CDR3 DNA is TGCAGTGTTCGACCATTCTACGAGCAGTACTTC.

The chain employs TRBV7-9 and TRBJ2-7; D is undetermined. Trimming left V 4 bases short and J 3 bases short, with 13 bases between. The CDR3 runs 14 residues. Germline loops: CDR1 SEHNR, CDR2 FQNEAQ (reference sequence). As DNA, the CDR3 is TGTGCCAGCAGCTCAGGACCCATGGACTACGAGCAGTACTTC. Amino acids: CASSSGPMDYEQYF.

This clonotype was observed a handful of times. The rearrangement uses TRBV27 and TRBJ2-7, with a possible D match to TRBD2 (7 bases). The CDR3 spans 17 residues. CDR1 is MNHEY, CDR2 SMNVEV, per germline (reference sequence). With 4 bases removed from V and 1 base from J, the gap between germline ends came to 20 bases. CDR3 sequence (DNA): TGTGCCAGCAGTTCACACTCCTTGCGGGGGCCTTCCTACGAGCAGTACTTC. Translating it yields CASSSHSLRGPSYEQYF.

The chain joins TRBV3-1 to TRBJ1-4, with a tentative D call TRBD1 (6 bases). CDR3 length: 16 residues. Germline V gives CDR1 LGHDT, CDR2 YNNKEL (reference sequence). The germline V and J ends were trimmed by 2 bases and 5 bases, with 15 bases remaining between them. In DNA form, the CDR3 reads TGTGCCAGCAGCCAACGCATCAGGACAGAGAATGAAAAACTGTTTTTT. Its protein is CASSQRIRTENEKLFF.

This chain links TRBV27 with TRBJ1-2; no clear D gene. Trimming removed 0 bases from V and 5 bases from J, with 10 bases in between. The germline V gene has CDR1 MNHEY and CDR2 SMNVEV (reference sequence). This CDR3 comprises 14 residues. In DNA, the CDR3 is TGTGCCAGCAGTTTATCGTCTGCATTATATGGCTACACCTTC. This gives the protein CASSLSSALYGYTF.

V gene TRBV5-6 combines with J gene TRBJ1-1; D gene ambiguous. The CDR3 contains 14 residues. V lost 0 bases, J lost 1 base, and 7 bases lay in between. Germline-derived CDR1 and CDR2 are SGHDT and YYEEEE. CDR3 loop: CASSLGRTNTEAFF. CDR3 DNA: TGTGCCAGCAGCTTGGGCAGGACGAACACTGAAGCTTTCTTT. The full variable domain, with the rest looked up from reference TRBV5-6 and TRBJ1-1, is DAGVTQSPTHLIKTRGQQVTLRCSPKSGHDTVSWYQQALGQGPQFIFQYYEEEERQRGNFPDRFSGHQFPNYSSELNVNALLLGDSALYLCASSLGRTNTEAFFGQGTRLTVV.

Only a few counts were recorded for this clonotype. The chain employs TRBV7-8 and TRBJ2-1; D perhaps matches TRBD2 (6 bases). The germline CDR1 and CDR2 sequences are SGHVS and FQNEAQ. V lost 0 bases and J lost 2, with 17 bases in between. This CDR3 comprises 18 residues. CDR3 nucleotide sequence: TGTGCCAGCAGCTTAGCCACTTCCGGGACTGGGACCTACAATGAGCAGTTCTTC. This sequence encodes CASSLATSGTGTYNEQFF.

This clonotype was counted between two and nine times. This chain links TRBV30 with TRBJ1-4; TRBD1 might be the D (5 bases). Trimming cost V 0 bases and J 8 bases, with 10 bases left between them. Germline V gives CDR1 GTSNPN, CDR2 SVGIG (reference sequence). This CDR3 region has 13 residues. The chain's CDR3 is CAWSVPGGEKLFF. CDR3 bases: TGTGCCTGGAGTGTCCCCGGGGGAGAAAAACTGTTTTTT. Full variable domain (remainder filled in from reference TRBV30 and TRBJ1-4): SQTIHQWPATLVQPVGSPLSLECTVEGTSNPNLYWYRQAAGRGLQLLFYSVGIGQISSEVPQNLSASRPQDRQFILSSKKLLLSDSGFYLCAWSVPGGEKLFFGSGTQLSVL.

The table lists this clonotype with many counts. The CDR3 DNA sequence: TGTGCCAGCAGATGGCGGCTCAATCAGCCCCAGCATTTT. Residues: CASRWRLNQPQHF. J is TRBJ1-5 and V is TRBV2; D uncertain. Trimming removed 6 bases from V and 3 bases from J, with 9 bases in between. Germline V gene lookup returns CDR1 SNHLY and CDR2 FYNNEI. The CDR3 is made up of 13 amino acids.

The table lists this clonotype with many counts. The chain couples TRBV4-3 to TRBJ2-2; D is uncertain. V was trimmed by 0 bases and J by 4 bases, leaving 9 bases between them. CDR1 and CDR2 from the germline V gene are LGHNA and YSLEER. This CDR3 is 15 amino acids long. The CDR3 DNA follows: TGCGCCAGCAGCCAAGATAACAGACCCACCGGGGAGCTGTTTTTT. Its translation: CASSQDNRPTGELFF.

This chain connects TRBV6-2 or TRBV6-3 to TRBJ1-4; D is unclear. Germline V lookup: CDR1 MNHEY, CDR2 SVGEGT. The CDR3 length is 14 residues. V lost 6 bases and J 6 bases, leaving 14 bases between the germline ends. The CDR3 region is CASRERRGYEKLFF. The CDR3, as DNA: TGTGCCAGCAGAGAGAGACGAGGATATGAAAAACTGTTTTTT.

V usage is TRBV20-1 and J usage is TRBJ1-5, with 9 bases fitting TRBD1. The CDR3 is 15 residues long. The germline V gene encodes CDR1 DFQATT and CDR2 SNEGSKA (reference sequence). The V segment lost 6 bases and the J segment 1 base; nucleotides outside the gene matches: 7. CDR3 DNA: TGCAGTGCCACTCCGGACAGGGGAAGCAATCAGCCCCAGCATTTT. Its protein is CSATPDRGSNQPQHF.

This chain joins TRBV6-2 or TRBV6-3 and TRBJ2-3, with D possibly being TRBD2 (6 bases). V shed 6 bases and J shed 13 bases, with 17 bases lying between them. The CDR3 sequence is 12 residues long. Germline-derived CDR1 and CDR2 are MNHEY and SVGEGT. The CDR3 DNA is TGTGCCAGCAGCCACGGGACTGGATCCGAGTATTTT. It is translated as CASSHGTGSEYF.

The chain links TRBV5-1 to TRBJ2-2; D call uncertain. Trimming took off 7 bases at V and 5 bases at J, with 15 bases between the two ends. In germline, CDR1 is SGHRS, CDR2 YFSETQ. The CDR3 is made up of 14 amino acids. CDR3 sequence (DNA): TGCGCCAGCTTGGGATTCGAGAGGACCGGGGAGCTGTTTTTT. Translated, it gives CASLGFERTGELFF.

Ten or more counts support this clonotype. The chain joins TRBV12-3 or TRBV12-4 to TRBJ2-4; D is undetermined. This CDR3 spans 14 amino acids. Trimming took 7 bases from V and 10 from J, leaving 20 bases between them. CDR3 in DNA: TGTGCCAGCACCTTGTCCGGCTCCAGCATAATTCAGTACTTC. It codes for CASTLSGSSIIQYF.

This clonotype appeared a few times. The V and J genes are TRBV3-1 and TRBJ2-1; 8 bases line up with TRBD2. With V trimmed by 2 bases and J by 6 bases, 6 bases remained unmatched. Germline CDR1 and CDR2: LGHDT and YNNKEL (reference sequence). The CDR3 runs 15 residues. The CDR3 sequence is CASSQPGLGFNEQFF. CDR3 nucleotide sequence: TGTGCCAGCAGCCAACCGGGACTAGGGTTCAATGAGCAGTTCTTC.

The chain carries TRBV20-1 and TRBJ1-4; D perhaps matches TRBD1 (5 bases). Germline V gene sequence: CDR1 DFQATT, CDR2 SNEGSKA (reference sequence). V lost 6 bases and J 0 bases, leaving 14 bases between the germline ends. The CDR3 runs 15 residues. CDR3 amino acids: CSAVILGATNEKLFF. The DNA of the CDR3 is TGCAGTGCCGTAATCCTAGGGGCAACTAATGAAAAACTGTTTTTT.

V gene TRBV7-8 combines with J gene TRBJ2-7; 8 bases are shared with TRBD1. Germline V gene data show CDR1 as SGHVS and CDR2 as FQNEAQ. The CDR3 spans 13 residues. With V trimmed by 5 bases and J by 5 bases, 5 bases remained unmatched. CDR3 bases: TGTGCCAGCAGCCGCGACAGGGGCCACGAGCAGTACTTC. The encoded protein is CASSRDRGHEQYF.

The chain uses TRBV27 and TRBJ2-1, with D unresolved. The CDR3 has 17 amino acids. Germline assignment: CDR1 MNHEY and CDR2 SMNVEV (reference sequence). Deletions cut 1 base from V and 0 bases from J, with 13 bases between. The CDR3 sequence: CASSLLVLRSSYNEQFF. In nucleotides, the CDR3 is TGTGCCAGCAGTTTATTGGTCCTTAGGAGCTCCTACAATGAGCAGTTCTTC.

This clonotype was picked up a small number of times. This rearrangement joins TRBV5-1 to TRBJ2-7; 8 positions agree with TRBD1. Germline trimming cut 0 bases from V and 7 bases from J; bases unmatched to any gene: 6. Germline V gene data show CDR1 as SGHRS and CDR2 as YFSETQ. The CDR3 spans 14 residues. This CDR3 is CASSLDQGAGEQYF. The DNA for the CDR3 is TGCGCCAGCAGCTTGGATCAGGGGGCGGGGGAGCAGTACTTC.

The chain carries TRBV5-8 and TRBJ1-1; possibly TRBD1 for D (5 bases). V lost 6 bases and J lost 3, with 12 bases in between. Germline V gene data show CDR1 as SGHTS and CDR2 as YDEGEE. The CDR3 extends over 13 amino acids. The CDR3 DNA reads TGTGCCAGCATAAATGGGGGATACACTGAAGCTTTCTTT. It specifies CASINGGYTEAFF.

The genes are TRBV4-1 and TRBJ2-6, with 10 nucleotides matching TRBD1. This CDR3 is built from 17 residues. CDR1 is MGHRA, CDR2 YSYEKL, per germline. J lost 3 bases, V lost 4 bases, and 6 bases had no gene match. CDR3 bases: TGCGCCAGCAGCCGGGGGACAGGGGTGAGTGGGGCCAACGTCCTGACTTTC. Translating it yields CASSRGTGVSGANVLTF.

The chain recombines TRBV20-1 with TRBJ2-5, with D possibly called TRBD1 or TRBD2 (5 bases each). The CDR3 has 14 amino acids. Germline assignment: CDR1 DFQATT and CDR2 SNEGSKA (reference sequence). The germline V and J ends were trimmed by 0 bases and 6 bases, with 14 bases remaining between them. The CDR3 coding sequence is TGCAGTGCTAGAGATCTTTCCCCGGGGCAGACCCAGTACTTC. It yields the protein CSARDLSPGQTQYF.

This sequence joins TRBV7-9 and TRBJ2-5; D could derive from TRBD1 or TRBD2 (5 bases each). V lost 4 bases and J lost 5, with 17 bases in between. The germline V gene has CDR1 SEHNR and CDR2 FQNEAQ (reference sequence). The CDR3 sequence is 15 residues long. CDR3 DNA sequence: TGTGCCAGCAGCTCCCTTCCGGGACGCACGGAGACCCAGTACTTC. Its translation: CASSSLPGRTETQYF.